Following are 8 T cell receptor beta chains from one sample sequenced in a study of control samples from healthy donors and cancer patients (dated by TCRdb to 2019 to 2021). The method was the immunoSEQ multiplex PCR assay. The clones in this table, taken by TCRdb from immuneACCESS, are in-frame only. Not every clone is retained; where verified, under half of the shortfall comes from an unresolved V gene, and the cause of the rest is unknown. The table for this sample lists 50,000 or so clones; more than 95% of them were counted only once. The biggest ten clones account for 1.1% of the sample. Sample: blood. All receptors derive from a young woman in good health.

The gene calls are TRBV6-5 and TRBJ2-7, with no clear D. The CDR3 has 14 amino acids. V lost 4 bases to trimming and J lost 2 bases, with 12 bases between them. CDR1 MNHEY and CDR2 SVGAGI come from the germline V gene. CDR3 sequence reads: CASSSAQPPYEQYF. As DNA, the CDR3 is TGTGCCAGCAGTTCCGCCCAACCTCCCTACGAGCAGTACTTC.

The CDR3, as DNA: TGTGCCAGCAGCTCGGGACATACAGACACTGAAGCTTTCTTT. This encodes CASSSGHTDTEAFF. The rearrangement links TRBV7-3 to TRBJ1-1; maybe TRBD1 (6 bases). V was pared by 4 bases and J by 3 bases, with 12 bases between. CDR1 is SGHTA, CDR2 FQGTGA, per germline. This CDR3 spans 14 amino acids.

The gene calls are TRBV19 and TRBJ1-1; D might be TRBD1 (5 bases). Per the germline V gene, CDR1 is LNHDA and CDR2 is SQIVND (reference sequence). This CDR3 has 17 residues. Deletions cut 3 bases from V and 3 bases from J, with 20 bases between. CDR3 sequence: CASSMKGQGMGYTEAFF. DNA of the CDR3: TGTGCCAGTAGTATGAAGGGGCAGGGTATGGGGTACACTGAAGCTTTCTTT. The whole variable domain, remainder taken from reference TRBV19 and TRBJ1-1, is DGGITQSPKYLFRKEGQNVTLSCEQNLNHDAMYWYRQDPGQGLRLIYYSQIVNDFQKGDIAEGYSVSREKKESFPLTVTSAQKNPTAFYLCASSMKGQGMGYTEAFFGQGTRLTVV.

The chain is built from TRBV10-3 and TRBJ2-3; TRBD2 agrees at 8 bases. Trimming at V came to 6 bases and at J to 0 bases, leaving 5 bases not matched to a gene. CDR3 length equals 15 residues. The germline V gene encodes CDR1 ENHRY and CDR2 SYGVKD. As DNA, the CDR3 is TGTGCCATCAGCCACGGGGGGGCTAGCACAGATACGCAGTATTTT. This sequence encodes CAISHGGASTDTQYF.

The CDR3 region has the DNA TGCGCCAGCAGCCAAGTGGGTAAGACAGATACGCAGTATTTT. Translating gives CASSQVGKTDTQYF. The J gene is TRBJ2-3, the V gene TRBV4-1; D is ambiguous. Germline CDR1 reads MGHRA; CDR2 reads YSYEKL. V dropped 1 base and J dropped 3 bases, with 8 bases sitting between them. The CDR3 extends over 14 amino acids.

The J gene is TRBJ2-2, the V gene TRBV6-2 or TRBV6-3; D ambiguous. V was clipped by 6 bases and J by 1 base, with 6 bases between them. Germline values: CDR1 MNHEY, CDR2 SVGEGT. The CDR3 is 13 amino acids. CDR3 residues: CASSSQNTGELFF. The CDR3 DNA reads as TGTGCCAGCAGCTCACAGAACACCGGGGAGCTGTTTTTT.

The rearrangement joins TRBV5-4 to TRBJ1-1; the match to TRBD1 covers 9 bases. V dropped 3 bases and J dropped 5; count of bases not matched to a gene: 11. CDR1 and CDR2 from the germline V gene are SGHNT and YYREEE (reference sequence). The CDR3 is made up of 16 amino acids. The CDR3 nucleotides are TGTGCCAGCAGCTCGGGAGGGGACAGGGTTCGGACTGAAGCTTTCTTT. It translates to CASSSGGDRVRTEAFF.

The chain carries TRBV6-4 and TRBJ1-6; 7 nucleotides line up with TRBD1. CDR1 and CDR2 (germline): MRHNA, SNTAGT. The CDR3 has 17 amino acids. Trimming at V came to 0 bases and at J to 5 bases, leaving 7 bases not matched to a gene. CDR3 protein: CASSDSSRTGDNSPLHF. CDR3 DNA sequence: TGTGCCAGCAGTGACTCCTCCCGGACAGGCGATAATTCACCCCTCCACTTT.